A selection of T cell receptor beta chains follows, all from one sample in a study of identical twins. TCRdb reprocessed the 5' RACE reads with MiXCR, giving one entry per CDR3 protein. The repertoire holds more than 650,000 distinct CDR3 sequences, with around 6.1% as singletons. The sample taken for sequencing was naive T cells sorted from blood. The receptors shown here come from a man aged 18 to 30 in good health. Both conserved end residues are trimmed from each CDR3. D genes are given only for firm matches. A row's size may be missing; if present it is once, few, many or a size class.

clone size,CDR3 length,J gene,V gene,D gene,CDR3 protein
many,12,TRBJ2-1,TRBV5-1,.,ASGVAQASNEQF
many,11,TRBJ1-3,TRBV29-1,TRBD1,SVGQGNGNTIY
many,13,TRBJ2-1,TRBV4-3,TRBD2,ASSHSGSTANEQF
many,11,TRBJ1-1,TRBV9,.,ASSVGVGTEAF
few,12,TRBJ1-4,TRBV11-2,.,ASRPSGRGEKLF
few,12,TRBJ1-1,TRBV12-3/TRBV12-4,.,ASTNRAVNTEAF
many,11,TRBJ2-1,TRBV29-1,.,STRDSGGNEQF
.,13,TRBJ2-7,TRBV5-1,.,ASSQRGMSNDEQY
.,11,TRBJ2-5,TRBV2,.,ATQRAEGETQY
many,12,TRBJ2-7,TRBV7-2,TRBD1,ASSLITGGNEQY
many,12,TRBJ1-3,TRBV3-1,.,ASRPGQSGNTIY
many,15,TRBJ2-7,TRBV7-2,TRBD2,ASSLMTSGRFPYEQY
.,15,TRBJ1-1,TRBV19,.,ASSIQSGPGGETEAF
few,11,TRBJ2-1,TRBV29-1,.,SVVEGMINEQF
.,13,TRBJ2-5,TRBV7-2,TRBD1,ASSDGQGGRDTQY
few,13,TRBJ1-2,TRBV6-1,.,ASSPRQAHSYGYT
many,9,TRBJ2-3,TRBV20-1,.,SASYLYTQY
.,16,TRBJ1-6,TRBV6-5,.,ASSYSQGLGSYNSPLH
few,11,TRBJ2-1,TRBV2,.,AGSIGDYNEQF
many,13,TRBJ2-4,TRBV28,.,ASSLSGGSKNIQY
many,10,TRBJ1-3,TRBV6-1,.,ASRPFGNTIY
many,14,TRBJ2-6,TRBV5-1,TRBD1,ASSSTGSSGANVLT
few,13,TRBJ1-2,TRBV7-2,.,ASTTSGGEYYGYT
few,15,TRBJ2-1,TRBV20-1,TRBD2,SAREVLTSGRLAEQF
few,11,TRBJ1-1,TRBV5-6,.,ASGASGVPEAF
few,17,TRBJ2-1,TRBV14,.,ASSHPFQSGRAINNEQF
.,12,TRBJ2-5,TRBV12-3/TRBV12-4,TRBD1,ASSGTGGGETQY
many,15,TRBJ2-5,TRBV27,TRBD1,ASSSSVGTGGRETQY
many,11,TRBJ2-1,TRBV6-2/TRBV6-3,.,ASTGTAHNEQF
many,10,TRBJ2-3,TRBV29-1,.,SGGGRPDTQY
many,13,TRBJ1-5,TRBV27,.,ASSFFNGQCQPQH
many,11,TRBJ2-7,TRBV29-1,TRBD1,SVEGQGAYEQY
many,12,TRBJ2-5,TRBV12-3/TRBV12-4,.,ASSLIHERGTQY
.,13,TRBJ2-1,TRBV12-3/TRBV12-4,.,ASSLDTSGNYEQF
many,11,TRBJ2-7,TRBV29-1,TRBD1,SVGRDRGYEQY
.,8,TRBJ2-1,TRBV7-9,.,ASSASEQF
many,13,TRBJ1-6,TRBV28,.,ASSLEAGVNSPLH
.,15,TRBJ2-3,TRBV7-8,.,ASSSFAGQSFTDTQY
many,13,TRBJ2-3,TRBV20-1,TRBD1,SAREGTGSTDTQY
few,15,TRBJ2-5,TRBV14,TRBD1,ASSQGRSGQGEETQY
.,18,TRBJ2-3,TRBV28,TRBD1,ASSFPGQGANWGNTDTQY
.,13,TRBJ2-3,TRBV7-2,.,ASTLRLHNTDTQY
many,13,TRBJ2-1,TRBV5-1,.,ASSGAADSYNEQF
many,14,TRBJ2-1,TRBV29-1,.,SALGGWGGFYNEQF
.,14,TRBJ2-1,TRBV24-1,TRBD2,ATSGIGTSGDNEQF
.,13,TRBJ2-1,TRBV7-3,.,ASSLIKGQTNEQF
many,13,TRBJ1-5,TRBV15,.,ATSRARQPNQPQH
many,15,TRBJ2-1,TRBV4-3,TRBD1,ASSQEVPGGAVNEQF
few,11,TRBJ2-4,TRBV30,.,AWTPRGGNIQY
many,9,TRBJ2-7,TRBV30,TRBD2,AWSQIGGGN
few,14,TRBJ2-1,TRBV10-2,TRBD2,ASSDTSGSPYNEQF
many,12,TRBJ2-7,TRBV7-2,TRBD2,ASSSGLAAYEQY
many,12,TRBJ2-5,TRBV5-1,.,ASSLGTAQETQY
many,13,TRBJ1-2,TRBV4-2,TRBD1,ASSHQDRDDYGYT
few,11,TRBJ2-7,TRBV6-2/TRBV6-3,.,ASSATTPYEQY
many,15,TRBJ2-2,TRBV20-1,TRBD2,SARLSSGRANTGELF
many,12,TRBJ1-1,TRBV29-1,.,SVENRASRAEAF
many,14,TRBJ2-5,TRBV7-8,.,ASSLAVGGGAETQY
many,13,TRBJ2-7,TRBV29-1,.,SVASSGGPGPEQY